This T cell receptor beta chain came from a study of a mutant IDH1 vaccine in newly diagnosed glioma. Background on the study: Previous care, which was radiotherapy, temozolomide, or both, most often involved both.

As to this clone: Its antigen is unidentified.

Indicated time point: week 47, end of study. A single vaccine dose contained 300 ug of mutant IDH1 20-mer peptide, and topical imiquimod was used with it. All eight of the vaccinations patients received fell in weeks 1, 3, 5, 7, 11, 15, 19 and 23. The length of the CDR3 is 15 residues. Germline V gives CDR1 LNHDA, CDR2 SQIVND (reference sequence). With V trimmed by 7 bases and J by 3 bases, 9 bases remained unmatched. Sequencing was performed with immunoSEQ multiplex PCR; in TCRdb, only in-frame clones are kept and a portion is missing. Of roughly 22,000 clones detected, 82% appear once; the ten largest clones hold 3.5% to 4%.

The origin of this receptor is a man in his forties with glioma. Some clones in this sample may be carry-over from other donors' samples. The sample in question was PBMCs, obtained from a glioma patient whose treatment included an IDH1 peptide vaccine. The V and J genes are TRBV19 and TRBJ1-5; TRBD1 aligns across 7 bases. The CDR3 here is CASKRRDSPNQPQHF. The CDR3 DNA is TGTGCCAGTAAACGCCGGGACAGTCCCAATCAGCCCCAGCATTTT. The full variable domain, its missing parts supplied by reference TRBV19 and TRBJ1-5, is DGGITQSPKYLFRKEGQNVTLSCEQNLNHDAMYWYRQDPGQGLRLIYYSQIVNDFQKGDIAEGYSVSREKKESFPLTVTSAQKNPTAFYLCASKRRDSPNQPQHFGDGTRLSIL.